What follows describes a single T cell receptor beta chain. Germline-derived CDR1 and CDR2 are SGHDT and YYEEEE. The ends were cut back, 4 bases at V and 1 base at J, with 11 bases in the middle. This CDR3 has 14 residues. The data stem from a study of T cell responses to AZD1222 COVID-19 vaccine. Study-wide background: Second doses that came at about 4 or about 12 weeks were put together.

Here immunoSEQ multiplex PCR was the method, and the copy in TCRdb shows in-frame clones only, minus some. The profile shows 95,000 to 150,000 clones, approximately 92% of them singletons. The chain combines TRBV5-6 with TRBJ1-2; D possibly corresponds to TRBD1 (5 bases). The sequencing here drew on peripheral blood, taken on day 0 of AZD1222 vaccination. The sequence derives from an adult in good health. The CDR3, as DNA: TGTGCCAGCAGCCCCGGACACCATAACTATGGCTACACCTTC. The encoded protein is CASSPGHHNYGYTF.